A selection of T cell receptor beta chains follows, all from one sample in a study of blood T cells in healthy people across ages. TCRdb reprocessed the 5' RACE reads with MiXCR, giving one entry per CDR3 protein. The sample yields roughly 1,700,000 distinct CDR3 sequences, roughly 30% seen once. Sequenced input: blood. The source of these receptors is a woman aged 30 to 39 in good health. CDR3s include the opening cysteine and the closing phenylalanine or tryptophan. The order of the fields is clone size, V gene, CDR3 protein. Size tells how often a clone was seen (once, few, many) or the class of an expanded clone, and some rows leave it out.

abundance: NA
v_gene: TRBV24-1
CDR3aa: CATSDRDKGYTF

abundance: NA
v_gene: TRBV29-1
CDR3aa: CSVEGRTGNTEAFF

abundance: NA
v_gene: TRBV20-1
CDR3aa: CSARGSDQETQYF

abundance: NA
v_gene: TRBV30
CDR3aa: CAWTTGTGYYGYTF

abundance: once
v_gene: TRBV4-3
CDR3aa: CASSQVLAWNEQFF

abundance: NA
v_gene: TRBV20-1
CDR3aa: CSARDLPRDPGTDTQYF

abundance: few
v_gene: TRBV5-1
CDR3aa: CASSLAGQTQETQYF

abundance: NA
v_gene: TRBV18
CDR3aa: CASSNLAVMATDTQYF

abundance: NA
v_gene: TRBV5-1
CDR3aa: CASSWGATDEQFF

abundance: few
v_gene: TRBV7-6
CDR3aa: CASSLLRTETGGPGNTIYF

abundance: few
v_gene: TRBV7-2
CDR3aa: CASSLRDNEAFF

abundance: many
v_gene: TRBV29-1
CDR3aa: CSVGGPGGSYEQYF

abundance: NA
v_gene: TRBV5-6
CDR3aa: CASGRQALLGEQFF

abundance: few
v_gene: TRBV28
CDR3aa: CATERGLAGTGADVLTF